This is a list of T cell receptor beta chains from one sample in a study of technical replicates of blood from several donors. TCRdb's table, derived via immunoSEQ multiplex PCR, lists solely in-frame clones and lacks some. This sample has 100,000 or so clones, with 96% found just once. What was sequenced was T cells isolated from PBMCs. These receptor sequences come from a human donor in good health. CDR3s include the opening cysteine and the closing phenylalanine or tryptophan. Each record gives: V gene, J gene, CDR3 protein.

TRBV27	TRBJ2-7	CASSWTGLSEQYF
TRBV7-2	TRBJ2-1	CASSLKGLIPNNEQFF
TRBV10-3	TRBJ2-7	CAISEPSGSGGAYEQYF
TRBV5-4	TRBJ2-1	CASSLIGGGNEQFF
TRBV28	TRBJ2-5	CASNSLGTANSRGETQYF
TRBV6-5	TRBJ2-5	CASSLQGVQGGTQYF
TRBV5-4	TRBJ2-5	CASSTLAGEETQYF
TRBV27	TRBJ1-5	CASSPRGSSRRNQPQHF
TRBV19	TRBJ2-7	CASRAGPKGDEQYF
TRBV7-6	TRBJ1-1	CASSLAGQGGSLEAFF
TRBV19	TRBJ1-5	CASIGPRQNLNQPQHF
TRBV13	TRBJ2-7	CASSPIGAEQYF
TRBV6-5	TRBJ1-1	CASSIGENTEAFF
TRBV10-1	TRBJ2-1	CASSEQLGTSGYNEQFF
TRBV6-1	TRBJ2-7	CASSEAHYEQYF
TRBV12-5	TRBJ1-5	CASGLALTGSQPQHF
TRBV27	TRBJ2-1	CASIDGTSGSSYNEQFF
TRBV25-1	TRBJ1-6	CASSETQVSPLHF
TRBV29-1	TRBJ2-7	CSVVPTGGYEQYF
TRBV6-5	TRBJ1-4	CASSQQGRREKLFF
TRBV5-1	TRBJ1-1	CASKQSPGERTEAFF
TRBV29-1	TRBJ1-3	CSGTQGTGNTIYF
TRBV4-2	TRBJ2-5	CASSLLAGAEGETQYF
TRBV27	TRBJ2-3	CASSPLTSGVTDTQYF
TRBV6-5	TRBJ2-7	CASSYSYSSYEQYF
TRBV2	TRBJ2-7	CASRGDSYEQYF
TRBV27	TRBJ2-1	CASSSLAGGYNEQFF
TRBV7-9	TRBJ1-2	CASSFGRDRGLTINYGYTF
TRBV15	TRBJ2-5	CATSRSDRVLYLETQYF
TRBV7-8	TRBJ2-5	CASSLSRWGGRETQYF
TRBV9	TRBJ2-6	CASSTVGGSSGANVLTF
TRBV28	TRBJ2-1	CASSSEGSGRMNEQFF
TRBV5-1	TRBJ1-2	CASSLDRGPSFF
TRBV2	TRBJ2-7	CASSFSGGYEQYF
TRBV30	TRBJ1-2	CAWSRGYGYTF